These T cell receptor beta chains were read from a single sample in a study of early T cells in non-severe SARS-CoV-2 infection. Each CDR3 protein gets one entry after TCRdb re-called the 5' RACE reads with MiXCR. The repertoire holds more than 55,000 distinct CDR3 sequences, around 9.3% seen once, with roughly a sixth in the top ten. The sequencing sample was made of whole blood. The receptor set was obtained from an adult who was a healthcare worker with PCR-confirmed SARS-CoV-2 infection or an uninfected control (not recorded which). CDR3s include the opening cysteine and the closing phenylalanine or tryptophan.

J gene: TRBJ2-1; V gene: TRBV7-8; CDR3 protein: CASSFTRDSSNEQFF
J gene: TRBJ2-7; V gene: TRBV7-9; CDR3 protein: CASSPIAVDRSF
J gene: TRBJ2-7; V gene: TRBV7-2; CDR3 protein: CASSSPPGLAGAREQYF
J gene: TRBJ2-7; V gene: TRBV7-2; CDR3 protein: CASSLADGQGYEQYF
J gene: TRBJ2-5; V gene: TRBV5-1; CDR3 protein: CASSLTGTGTFMETQYF
J gene: TRBJ1-1; V gene: TRBV7-8; CDR3 protein: CASSSGTLNTEAFF
J gene: TRBJ2-3; V gene: TRBV7-2; CDR3 protein: CASSLGGRSTDTQYF
J gene: TRBJ2-6; V gene: TRBV24-1; CDR3 protein: CATSNGGIGANVLTF
J gene: TRBJ1-1; V gene: TRBV28; CDR3 protein: CASSLAWTGTEAFF
J gene: TRBJ2-7; V gene: TRBV20-1; CDR3 protein: CSARDQYSYEQYF
J gene: TRBJ1-2; V gene: TRBV16; CDR3 protein: CASSQYGQDGYTF
J gene: TRBJ2-1; V gene: TRBV11-2; CDR3 protein: CASSLAPFRGNEQFF
J gene: TRBJ2-1; V gene: TRBV6-2/TRBV6-3; CDR3 protein: CASSYLPPGASSYNEQFF
J gene: TRBJ2-7; V gene: TRBV10-3; CDR3 protein: CAISELSGRTYEQYF
J gene: TRBJ1-1; V gene: TRBV16; CDR3 protein: CASSQFVAGATNTEAFF
J gene: TRBJ2-1; V gene: TRBV19; CDR3 protein: CASSIPGRLFNEQFF
J gene: TRBJ1-2; V gene: TRBV5-1; CDR3 protein: CASSPTGTSYGYTF
J gene: TRBJ2-6; V gene: TRBV30; CDR3 protein: CAWSLSSGANVLTF
J gene: TRBJ2-5; V gene: TRBV20-1; CDR3 protein: CSAAGGETQYF
J gene: TRBJ2-7; V gene: TRBV7-8; CDR3 protein: CASSFGGQGEQYF
J gene: TRBJ1-4; V gene: TRBV19; CDR3 protein: CASSTVGARVEKLFF
J gene: TRBJ1-6; V gene: TRBV20-1; CDR3 protein: CSARKQDRDNSPLHF
J gene: TRBJ1-1; V gene: TRBV5-1; CDR3 protein: CASSLNSGNPEAFF
J gene: TRBJ2-2; V gene: TRBV7-8; CDR3 protein: CASSLFGQGAGELFF
J gene: TRBJ2-7; V gene: TRBV7-9; CDR3 protein: CASSLPTSGRGYEQYF
J gene: TRBJ1-6; V gene: TRBV20-1; CDR3 protein: CSARDFDDSPLHF
J gene: TRBJ2-7; V gene: TRBV7-9; CDR3 protein: CASSSDRGRYEQYF
J gene: TRBJ2-5; V gene: TRBV5-4; CDR3 protein: CASRREETQYF
J gene: TRBJ2-7; V gene: TRBV7-2; CDR3 protein: CASSLGRQSYEQYF
J gene: TRBJ2-5; V gene: TRBV29-1; CDR3 protein: CSVDGVSGSQETQYF
J gene: TRBJ1-1; V gene: TRBV30; CDR3 protein: CRRIWWGNGTEAFF
J gene: TRBJ1-2; V gene: TRBV29-1; CDR3 protein: CSVEGQGIHTF
J gene: TRBJ2-7; V gene: TRBV20-1; CDR3 protein: CSALLSSRDYEQYF
J gene: TRBJ2-4; V gene: TRBV29-1; CDR3 protein: CSVGSESVGVNIQYF
J gene: TRBJ2-1; V gene: TRBV6-2/TRBV6-3; CDR3 protein: CASEGLAISNEQFF
J gene: TRBJ2-4; V gene: TRBV5-1; CDR3 protein: CASSLGPGTGGHIQYF
J gene: TRBJ1-1; V gene: TRBV28; CDR3 protein: CASSSRRAFF
J gene: TRBJ2-7; V gene: TRBV20-1; CDR3 protein: CSAATGTSVNEQYF
J gene: TRBJ1-1; V gene: TRBV28; CDR3 protein: CASSPPAGGFGTEAFF
J gene: TRBJ2-3; V gene: TRBV7-3; CDR3 protein: CASSLEGVGPDTQYF
J gene: TRBJ2-1; V gene: TRBV4-2; CDR3 protein: CASSQPTSGRSYNEQFF
J gene: TRBJ1-4; V gene: TRBV4-3; CDR3 protein: CASSQDAQELNEKLFF